The sequence of this T cell receptor (beta chain) was determined in a study of blood T cell repertoires in COVID-19. At the level of the study: Whether acute or convalescent, the COVID-19 samples came from the United States, Italy and Spain. T cells, B-cell-depleted T cells, or PBMCs provided the cDNA or gDNA that served as material.

V was shortened by 7 bases and J by 0 bases, with 22 bases between the two germline ends. Germline V gene sequence: CDR1 SNHLY, CDR2 FYNNEI. This CDR3 is built from 17 residues. In the authors' methods: Amplification of reference gene primers was used by the study to estimate nucleated cell counts. TCRdb's table, derived via immunoSEQ multiplex PCR, lists solely in-frame clones and lacks some. From that table come the V and J calls and clone size; the DNA was used to work out D and trimming. The sample gives about 220,000 clones, 75% to 85% of which show up once; roughly 13% is in the top ten. The clonotype comes from a human donor in a cohort sampled during active COVID-19. This chain joins TRBV2 and TRBJ2-7, with D possibly TRBD2 on 5 matching bases. Sequenced sample: peripheral blood. The CDR3 loop reads CASIVSPRLTSSYEQYF. In DNA form, the CDR3 reads TGTGCCAGCATCGTCAGTCCCCGACTAACCTCCTCCTACGAGCAGTACTTC.